This T cell receptor beta chain was sequenced during a study of cytomegalovirus exposure and HLA in healthy donors. About this clone: The antigen is undetermined.

The protocol was immunoSEQ multiplex PCR, while the TCRdb copy is restricted to in-frame clones and leaves out a portion. Of 240,000 or so clones listed, approximately 83% are singletons. Study observations and caveats: The listing of 150 to 200 TCR beta chains classed them as cytomegalovirus-associated.

Germline V gene sequence: CDR1 GTSNPN, CDR2 SVGIG (reference sequence). This CDR3 has 17 amino acids. The V gene end was trimmed by 0 bases and the J gene end by 1 base; junction bases not matched to a gene: 9. The receptor comes from a young woman in good health and CMV-seropositive. The chain employs TRBV30 and TRBJ2-5, with 9 bases lining up with TRBD2. Sequencing was done on a sample of PBMCs. DNA of the CDR3: TGTGCCTGGAGTGTATGGATGGTAGCGGGGGCCCAAGAGACCCAGTACTTC. Translation: CAWSVWMVAGAQETQYF. Full variable domain (outside the CDR3, taken from reference TRBV30 and TRBJ2-5): SQTIHQWPATLVQPVGSPLSLECTVEGTSNPNLYWYRQAAGRGLQLLFYSVGIGQISSEVPQNLSASRPQDRQFILSSKKLLLSDSGFYLCAWSVWMVAGAQETQYFGPGTRLLVL.